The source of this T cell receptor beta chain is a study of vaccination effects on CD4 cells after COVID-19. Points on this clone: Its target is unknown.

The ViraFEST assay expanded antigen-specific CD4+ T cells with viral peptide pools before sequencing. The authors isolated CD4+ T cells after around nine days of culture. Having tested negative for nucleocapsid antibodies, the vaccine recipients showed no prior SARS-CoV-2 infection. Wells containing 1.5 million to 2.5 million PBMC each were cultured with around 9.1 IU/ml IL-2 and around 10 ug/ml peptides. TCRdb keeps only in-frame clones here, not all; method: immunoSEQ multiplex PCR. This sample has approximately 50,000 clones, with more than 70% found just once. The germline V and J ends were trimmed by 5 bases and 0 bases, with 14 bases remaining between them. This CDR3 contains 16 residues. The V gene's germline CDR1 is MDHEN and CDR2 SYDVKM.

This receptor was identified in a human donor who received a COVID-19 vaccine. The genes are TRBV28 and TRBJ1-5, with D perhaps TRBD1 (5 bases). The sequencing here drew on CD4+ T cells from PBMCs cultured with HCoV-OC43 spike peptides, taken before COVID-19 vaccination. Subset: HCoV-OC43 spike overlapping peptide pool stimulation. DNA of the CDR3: TGTGCCAGCAGTCCGGCCCAGACAGATAGCAATCAGCCCCAGCATTTT. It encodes CASSPAQTDSNQPQHF. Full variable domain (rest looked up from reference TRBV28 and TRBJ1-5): DVKVTQSSRYLVKRTGEKVFLECVQDMDHENMFWYRQDPGLGLRLIYFSYDVKMKEKGDIPEGYSVSREKKERFSLILESASTNQTSMYLCASSPAQTDSNQPQHFGDGTRLSIL.